The clone carrying this TCR beta chain was recorded once. Its target is not known. Specified time point: week 47, end of study. In every dose of vaccine, 300 ug of mutant IDH1 20-mer peptide was given alongside topical imiquimod. The sample belongs to a study of a mutant IDH1 vaccine in newly diagnosed glioma. For the study at large: There were roughly 60% males and around 40% females among treated patients, whose mean age was about 40 years. Study-wide points: Among all patients, vaccine-induced immune responses occurred in about 93%.

The data were produced by immunoSEQ multiplex PCR, yet TCRdb's version contains in-frame clones alone and is incomplete. Found here are some 60,000 clones, around 83% of them singletons; the top ten hold more than 3%. Germline assignment: CDR1 SGHRS and CDR2 YFSETQ. The V gene lost 0 bases and the J gene lost 8 bases, with 17 bases spanning the gap. The length of the CDR3 is 15 residues. Specimen: PBMCs, collected from a glioma patient whose treatment included an IDH1 peptide vaccine. The receptor comes from a woman in her forties or fifties with glioma. The rearrangement links TRBV5-1 to TRBJ1-2, with a tentative D call TRBD1 (5 bases). For the CDR3, the DNA is TGCGCCAGCAGCTTGGCCTTGAGGCAGGGCGGAGGCTACACCTTC. Translating it yields CASSLALRQGGGYTF.